The 25 T cell receptor delta chains below all came from one sample that was sequenced in a study of Vδ1+ human thymocytes. Study-wide results and limits: Thymic TRG and TRD repertoires appeared highly polyclonal, with Gaussian CDR3 length distributions.

No antigen has been identified for these receptors. Sequences come from RNA converted to cDNA by reverse transcription. Pooled V-gene forward primers with one constant-region reverse primer generated the CDR3 amplicons by multiplex PCR. TCRdb ran CATT on the multiplex PCR reads. The sample yields some 55,000 delta-chain clones, more than 15% seen once. What was sequenced was Vdelta1+ gamma-delta thymocytes from the thymus. Noted subset: FACS-sorted CD3+ TCRalphabeta- TCRVdelta1+ TCRVdelta2- thymocytes. All receptors come from a boy under two years old who had congenital heart surgery.

V gene TRDV1 combines with J gene TRDJ1; 8 bases map to TRDD3. Germline V CDR1 and CDR2: TSWWSYY, QGS. After removal of 3 bases from V and 4 bases from J, the junction contained 22 bases not matched to a gene. The CDR3 runs to 20 residues. The CDR3 sequence is CALGDLTPVPLYWGFDKLIF. CDR3 DNA: TGTGCTCTTGGGGACCTGACTCCCGTTCCCCTGTACTGGGGGTTCGATAAACTCATCTTT.

Comments on this clone: A junction boundary mismatches the germline segment, possibly from a read error. The sample has other DNA sequences that encode this CDR3 too. The chain uses TRDV1 and TRDJ1; 9 nucleotides line up with TRDD3. The germline V gene has CDR1 TSWWSYY and CDR2 QGS. This CDR3 spans 25 amino acids. The CDR3 region has the DNA TGTGCTCTTGGGGAACTTTACCCCCTGATTCCTACTGGATTGGGGGATAGAGCGTACACCGATAAGCTCATCTTT. It is translated as CALGELYPLIPTGLGDRAYTDKLIF.

This clone has only a few counts. This chain uses TRDV1 with TRDJ1, with 9 positions matching TRDD3. Germline assignment: CDR1 TSWWSYY and CDR2 QGS. The J segment lost 2 bases and the V segment lost 2 bases, leaving 24 bases of the junction unmatched. The CDR3 loop spans 22 amino acids. CDR3 in amino acids: CALGEFFPPTGGLRGFTDKLIF. The CDR3 region has the DNA TGTGCTCTTGGGGAATTCTTCCCGCCTACTGGGGGACTAAGGGGATTTACCGATAAACTCATCTTT.

The chain joins TRDV1 to TRDJ1, with 7 bases fitting TRDD3. CDR3 length equals 17 residues. The V and J ends lost 0 bases and 2 bases, in that order; junction bases with no gene match: 9. The germline V gene encodes CDR1 TSWWSYY and CDR2 QGS. The CDR3: CALGELYWGLPTDKLIF. CDR3 sequence (DNA): TGTGCTCTTGGGGAACTTTACTGGGGACTTCCAACCGATAAACTCATCTTT.

This clone turned up a few times. V and J are TRDV1 and TRDJ1, with 8 bases fitting TRDD3. The length of the CDR3 is 16 residues. Germline V CDR1 and CDR2: TSWWSYY, QGS. V lost 4 bases and J lost 0; bases outside the gene matches: 7. The CDR3 spells CALGALKLGDTDKLIF. CDR3 in DNA: TGTGCTCTTGGGGCACTGAAACTGGGGGACACCGATAAACTCATCTTT.

In its sample, this clone was seen a few times. The gene calls are TRDV1 and TRDJ1, with no clear D. CDR3 size: 18 residues. Trimming stripped 4 bases from V and 3 bases from J, with 24 bases between. Germline CDR1 reads TSWWSYY; CDR2 reads QGS. CDR3 in DNA: TGTGCTCTTGGGGTCTATTCCCCGTACACCCATATTGCCGATAAACTCATCTTT. Encoded protein: CALGVYSPYTHIADKLIF.

The genes are TRDV1 and TRDJ1; 9 nucleotides agree with TRDD3. This CDR3 comprises 21 residues. V lost 1 base and J lost 1; bases outside the gene matches: 19. In germline, CDR1 is TSWWSYY, CDR2 QGS. The CDR3 sequence is CALGEQSFPPSTGGPTDKLIF. The CDR3 region has the DNA TGTGCTCTTGGGGAACAATCCTTCCCACCGAGTACTGGGGGACCCACCGATAAACTCATCTTT.

The chain recombines TRDV1 with TRDJ1; D may be TRDD3 (6 bases). Germline V gene lookup returns CDR1 TSWWSYY and CDR2 QGS. V was pared by 2 bases and J by 1 base, with 26 bases between. The CDR3 has 20 amino acids. The CDR3 spells CALGEGGGTWRDKSTDKLIF. The CDR3 DNA is TGTGCTCTTGGGGAAGGGGGAGGTACGTGGCGGGATAAATCCACCGATAAACTCATCTTT.

The V call is TRDV1, the J call TRDJ1; 12 nucleotides agree with TRDD3. The CDR3 runs to 21 residues. Germline CDR1 is TSWWSYY and CDR2 is QGS. V was pared by 1 base and J by 3 bases, with 18 bases of the junction left unmatched. In nucleotides, the CDR3 is TGTGCTCTTGGGGAACGGTCTCTCCCTCGTCTGGGGGATACGCGGTCCGATAAACTCATCTTT. Its protein product is CALGERSLPRLGDTRSDKLIF.

The chain links TRDV1 to TRDJ1; TRDD3 is a possible D gene (9 bases). The CDR3 extends over 23 amino acids. V dropped 4 bases and J dropped 0 bases, with 36 bases sitting between them. Germline CDR1 TSWWSYY, CDR2 QGS. The CDR3 nucleotides are TGTGCTCTTGGGGGCCTGACGGCCTTCCTAGAGTATACTGGGGGAGGGGACACCGATAAACTCATCTTT. It encodes CALGGLTAFLEYTGGGDTDKLIF.

The table lists this clone with a few counts. The J gene is TRDJ1, the V gene TRDV1; tentative D call: TRDD3 (6 bases). V was clipped by 3 bases and J by 10 bases, with 21 bases between them. Germline V CDR1 and CDR2: TSWWSYY, QGS. This CDR3 comprises 15 residues. The CDR3 sequence is CALGDDAGGRVRLIF. The CDR3 DNA sequence: TGTGCTCTTGGGGATGACGCGGGGGGAAGAGTTAGACTCATCTTT.

The chain carries TRDV1 and TRDJ1; D is perhaps TRDD3 (6 bases). The CDR3 runs 19 residues. Trimming shortened V by 6 bases and J by 0 bases, and 26 bases separated the two germline ends. Per the germline V gene, CDR1 is TSWWSYY and CDR2 is QGS. CDR3 sequence (DNA): TGTGCTCTTGGCTGGTCAGCGTGGGGGCCACTATTGTACACCGATAAACTCATCTTT. Protein: CALGWSAWGPLLYTDKLIF.

On this clone itself: One junction end disagrees with the germline gene, perhaps due to a read error. The gene calls are TRDV1 and TRDJ1; 7 bases match TRDD3. CDR3 length: 17 residues. CDR1 TSWWSYY and CDR2 QGS come from the germline V gene. CDR3: CALGPFPVLGITDKLIF. CDR3 sequence (DNA): TGTGCCCTTGGGCCATTCCCGGTACTGGGGATTACCGATAAACTCATCTTT.

As for this clone: Other DNA sequences in the same sample also yield this CDR3. The chain carries TRDV1 and TRDJ1; 10 nucleotides align to TRDD3. CDR1 and CDR2 (germline): TSWWSYY, QGS. With 0 bases clipped from V and 0 bases from J, the junction kept 4 bases outside the gene matches. CDR3 length equals 17 residues. The CDR3 nucleotides are TGTGCTCTTGGGGAACTGGGGGATACGCCGTACACCGATAAACTCATCTTT. It yields the protein CALGELGDTPYTDKLIF.

About this clone: The same CDR3 also results from other DNA sequences found in this sample. The chain uses TRDV1 and TRDJ1; D remains unclear. The length of the CDR3 is 16 residues. Per the germline V gene, CDR1 is TSWWSYY and CDR2 is QGS. Trimming took off 6 bases at V and 0 bases at J, with 17 bases between the two ends. CDR3 nucleotides: TGTGCTCTTGGACAGCTCAACGGTTTGTACACCGATAAACTCATCTTT. Amino acids: CALGQLNGLYTDKLIF.

This clone has a handful of counts. This chain uses TRDV1 with TRDJ1; 10 bases line up with TRDD3. Germline CDR1 and CDR2: TSWWSYY and QGS. The CDR3 sequence is 21 residues long. The J segment lost 3 bases and the V segment lost 3 bases, leaving 22 bases of the junction unmatched. In nucleotides, the CDR3 is TGTGCTCTTGGGGACGAGAAGGTGGAAACCGGGGGATACGACGGAGCCGATAAACTCATCTTT. Protein sequence: CALGDEKVETGGYDGADKLIF.

The rearrangement uses TRDV1 and TRDJ1; 9 nucleotides line up with TRDD3. Germline V gene data show CDR1 as TSWWSYY and CDR2 as QGS. V lost 3 bases, J lost 0 bases, and 23 bases stayed unmatched. The CDR3 spans 22 residues. The chain's CDR3 is CALGDRTFPPVLGDKNTDKLIF. Written as DNA, the CDR3 is TGTGCTCTTGGGGACCGTACCTTCCCTCCTGTACTGGGGGACAAGAACACCGATAAACTCATCTTT.

This clone has more than one count but fewer than ten. V usage is TRDV1 and J usage is TRDJ1; possible D gene TRDD2, 7 bases. Germline CDR1 TSWWSYY, CDR2 QGS. Trimming removed 0 bases at V and 1 base at J, with 27 bases between. CDR3 size: 21 residues. The CDR3 spells CALGELQTLSYDLGATDKLIF. CDR3 sequence (DNA): TGTGCTCTTGGGGAACTCCAGACCCTTTCCTACGACTTGGGGGCCACCGATAAACTCATCTTT.

The gene calls are TRDV1 and TRDJ1; 13 positions agree with TRDD3. V lost 4 bases and J lost 6; bases outside the gene matches: 26. The CDR3 loop spans 22 amino acids. The V gene's germline CDR1 is TSWWSYY and CDR2 QGS. The DNA of the CDR3 is TGTGCTCTTGGGGCAAGGGTCTTCCCTCTAGTACTGGGGGATACGCTGAAGAATAAACTCATCTTT. Its protein is CALGARVFPLVLGDTLKNKLIF.

The chain recombines TRDV1 with TRDJ1; D is possibly TRDD2 or TRDD3 (9 bases each). The CDR3 covers 21 residues. V shed 5 bases and J shed 0 bases, with 31 bases lying between them. Germline CDR1 is TSWWSYY and CDR2 is QGS. The CDR3 protein is CALGSAFLRSWGMKYTDKLIF. As DNA, the CDR3 is TGTGCTCTTGGGTCGGCCTTCCTACGGAGCTGGGGGATGAAGTACACCGATAAACTCATCTTT.

This clone was seen a few times. The rearrangement joins TRDV1 to TRDJ1, with TRDD3 matching 11 bases. CDR1 is TSWWSYY, CDR2 QGS, per germline. The V segment lost 4 bases and the J segment 9 bases; nucleotides outside the gene matches: 19. This CDR3 region has 18 residues. The CDR3 region is CALGGPFGGYAGSVELIF. CDR3 nucleotide sequence: TGTGCTCTTGGGGGCCCCTTTGGGGGATACGCGGGTTCGGTGGAACTCATCTTT.

The chain is built from TRDV1 and TRDJ1; 8 bases fit TRDD3. Losses at the gene ends were 2 bases for V and 0 bases for J; bases not matched to a gene: 14. Looked up from germline, CDR1 is TSWWSYY and CDR2 is QGS. This CDR3 contains 19 residues. CDR3 in amino acids: CALGEISPPLGADTDKLIF. The CDR3 region has the DNA TGTGCTCTTGGGGAAATAAGTCCGCCACTGGGGGCCGACACCGATAAACTCATCTTT.

This clone was observed a few times. This sequence joins TRDV2 and TRDJ1; D unclear. CDR1 is GEAIGNYY, CDR2 EKD, per germline. Trimming took 1 base from V and 0 from J, leaving 17 bases between them. The CDR3 extends over 17 amino acids. The CDR3 loop reads CACDTGGSFTNTDKLIF. CDR3 DNA: TGTGCCTGTGACACAGGCGGATCTTTCACAAACACCGATAAACTCATCTTT.

The chain is built from TRDV1 and TRDJ1; TRDD3 matches at 11 bases. This CDR3 spans 20 amino acids. The germline V gene encodes CDR1 TSWWSYY and CDR2 QGS. Trimming took 2 bases from V and 0 from J; bases not matched to a gene: 14. The CDR3, as DNA: TGTGCTCTTGGGGAATTCGTCTCCTACTGGGGGATATTTTACACCGATAAACTCATCTTT. This translates into CALGEFVSYWGIFYTDKLIF.

This sequence joins TRDV1 and TRDJ1; D is undetermined. CDR1 is TSWWSYY, CDR2 QGS, per germline. The length of the CDR3 is 16 residues. Trimming stripped 2 bases from V and 0 bases from J, with 13 bases between. CDR3 region: CALGERSLYYTDKLIF. The CDR3 DNA is TGTGCTCTTGGGGAAAGGTCCCTATACTACACCGATAAACTCATCTTT.